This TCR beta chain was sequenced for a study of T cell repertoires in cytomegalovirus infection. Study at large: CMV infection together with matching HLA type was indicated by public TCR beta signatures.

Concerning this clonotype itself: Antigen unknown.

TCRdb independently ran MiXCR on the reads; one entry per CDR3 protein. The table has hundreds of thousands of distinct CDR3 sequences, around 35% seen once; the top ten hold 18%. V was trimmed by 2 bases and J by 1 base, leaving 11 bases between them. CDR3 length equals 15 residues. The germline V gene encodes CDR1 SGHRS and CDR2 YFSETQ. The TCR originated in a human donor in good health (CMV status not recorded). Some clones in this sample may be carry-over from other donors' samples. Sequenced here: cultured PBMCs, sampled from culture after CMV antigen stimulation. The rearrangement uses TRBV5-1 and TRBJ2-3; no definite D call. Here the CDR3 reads CASSFFGGGTDTQYF. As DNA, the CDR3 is TGCGCCAGCAGCTTCTTCGGTGGGGGCACAGATACGCAGTATTTT.